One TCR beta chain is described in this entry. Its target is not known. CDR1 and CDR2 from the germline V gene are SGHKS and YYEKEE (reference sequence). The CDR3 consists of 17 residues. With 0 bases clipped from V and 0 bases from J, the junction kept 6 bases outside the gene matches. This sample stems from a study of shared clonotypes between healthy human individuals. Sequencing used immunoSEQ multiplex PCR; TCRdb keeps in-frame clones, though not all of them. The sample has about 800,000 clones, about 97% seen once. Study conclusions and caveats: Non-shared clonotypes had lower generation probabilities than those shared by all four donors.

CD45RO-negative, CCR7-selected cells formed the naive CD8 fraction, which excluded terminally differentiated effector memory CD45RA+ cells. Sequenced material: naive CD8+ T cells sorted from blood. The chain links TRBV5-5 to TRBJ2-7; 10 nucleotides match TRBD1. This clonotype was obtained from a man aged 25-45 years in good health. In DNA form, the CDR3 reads TGTGCCAGCAGCTTGGACCCCGGGACAGGGGTCTCCTACGAGCAGTACTTC. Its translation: CASSLDPGTGVSYEQYF.